The sequence of this T cell receptor beta chain was determined in a study of blood T cell repertoires in COVID-19 (dated by TCRdb to about 2020). About the investigation overall: The collaborator samples originated in the United States, Italy and Spain and spanned the acute and convalescent phases of COVID-19. The repertoires were released in a freely available public database intended as a resource for research on the immune response to SARS-CoV-2. Where available, HLA class I and class II types were taken from metadata supplied by the sample provider and were not determined by assay-based typing. The samples were drawn from two sources: the first 160 participants of the ongoing ImmuneRACE study, and 950 to 1,500 subjects contributed by 6 global collaborators. The material from the prospective study consisted of cDNA or gDNA derived from T cells, B-cell-depleted T cells, or PBMCs. Nearly every sample came with metadata listing a de-identified subject ID, COVID-19 status, age in years and sex. Subjects who had been exposed to COVID-19, were actively infected with it, or had recovered from it provided the deeply sampled blood TCRbeta repertoires that made up the dataset. Findings and caveats that apply to the study as a whole: Clinical and demographic metadata were provided uncurated, with the amount varying by source and participant.

A word on this clone: Its cognate antigen has yet to be identified. No base-level quality is on record; no much larger clone is a single base apart.

In the prospective study, participants were roughly 18 to 95 years old, resided in around 25 geographic areas of the United States, and were enrolled through a virtual design. In the prospective study, participants were assigned to cohorts based on the clinical history participants reported in a screening survey and a study questionnaire. Exposed participants were defined as having been in contact with someone with a PCR-confirmed or clinician-diagnosed COVID-19 case within 2 weeks of study entry. Each participant in the prospective study had whole blood, serum and a nasopharyngeal or oropharyngeal swab collected by mobile phlebotomists. Over a roughly 2-month period, participants in the prospective study had the option of providing additional blood draws and questionnaires. Prospective study blood samples were shipped either frozen or at room temperature before DNA extraction. The germline V gene encodes CDR1 LNHDA and CDR2 SQIVND (reference sequence). Measured from the cysteine to the phenylalanine, the CDR3 is 17 residues long. Only the CDR3 region is kept as DNA, spanning 51 bases read in frame from base 1. V lost 2 bases and J lost 4 bases, and the count of bases not matched to a germline gene is 9.

TCRbeta CDR3 regions were amplified from genomic DNA using the immunoSEQ Assay, a bias-controlled multiplex PCR. From the authors' description of their analysis: The number of nucleated cells in each sample was estimated by amplification of reference gene primers within the assay. Sequence reads were collapsed and filtered to measure the absolute abundance of every unique TCRbeta CDR3 rearrangement. Productive Simpson clonality was computed per sample as the square root of Simpson's diversity index over productive rearrangements. TCRdb holds this immuneACCESS table with in-frame rearrangements only. Some clones are missing; in checked studies, unresolved V genes explain under half, and the rest has no known cause. Clone size and V and J calls were adopted from that table, with D and trimming inferred from the DNA. The sample has about 250,000 clones on record, about 88% of them singletons. 6.6% of the sample comes from the top ten.

The sequenced sample consisted of PBMCs or T cells enriched from blood (not recorded which). This clonotype was sampled from a woman in her fifties or sixties who had been exposed to COVID-19. The chain uses TRBV19 and TRBJ1-2; 11 junctional bases match TRBD1. Here the CDR3 is given as CASSITDRGLTAYGYTF. The DNA reads as follows: TGTGCCAGTAGTATAACGGACAGGGGGCTTACTGCCTATGGCTACACCTTC.